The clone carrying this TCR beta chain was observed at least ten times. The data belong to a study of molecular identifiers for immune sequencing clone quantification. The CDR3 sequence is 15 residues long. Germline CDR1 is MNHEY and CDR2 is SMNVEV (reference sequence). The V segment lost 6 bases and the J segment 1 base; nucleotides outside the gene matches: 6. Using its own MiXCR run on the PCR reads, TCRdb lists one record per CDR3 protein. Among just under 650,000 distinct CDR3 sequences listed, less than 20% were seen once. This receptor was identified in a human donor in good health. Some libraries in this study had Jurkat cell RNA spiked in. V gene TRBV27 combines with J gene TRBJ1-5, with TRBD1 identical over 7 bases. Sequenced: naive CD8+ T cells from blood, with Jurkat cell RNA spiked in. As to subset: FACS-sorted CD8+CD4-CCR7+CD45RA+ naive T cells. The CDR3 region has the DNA TGTGCCAGCAGAACCCAGGGACAGAGCAATCAGCCCCAGCATTTT. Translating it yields CASRTQGQSNQPQHF.